What follows is one T cell receptor beta chain and its context. Its antigen remains unidentified. In TCRdb, the 5' RACE reads were re-called with MiXCR into one record per CDR3 protein. The data show approximately 270,000 distinct CDR3 sequences, roughly 15% seen once. This entry is derived from a study of T-cell memory formation after mild COVID-19. Regarding the study as a whole: Later expanders leaned CD4+, whereas clones that contracted between day 15 and 85 were balanced CD4/CD8. Certain responding clones were present in pre-infection memory, suggesting participation of cross-reactive memory.

The CDR3 is 14 residues long. CDR1 and CDR2 (germline): SGHNT, YYREEE (reference sequence). The V end lost 1 base, the J end lost 4 bases, and 10 bases lay between the germline ends. The clonotype was recovered from a man aged 18 to 30 who had mild COVID-19 (a few samples of this study predate the infection). Cell type and time point are not known. Sequencing was done on a sample of PBMCs or a T cell subset sorted from them (not recorded which). J is TRBJ2-3 and V is TRBV5-4; D is unresolved. This CDR3 reads CASSLPQNPDTQYF. The CDR3 DNA reads as TGTGCCAGCAGCTTGCCTCAGAACCCAGATACGCAGTATTTT.